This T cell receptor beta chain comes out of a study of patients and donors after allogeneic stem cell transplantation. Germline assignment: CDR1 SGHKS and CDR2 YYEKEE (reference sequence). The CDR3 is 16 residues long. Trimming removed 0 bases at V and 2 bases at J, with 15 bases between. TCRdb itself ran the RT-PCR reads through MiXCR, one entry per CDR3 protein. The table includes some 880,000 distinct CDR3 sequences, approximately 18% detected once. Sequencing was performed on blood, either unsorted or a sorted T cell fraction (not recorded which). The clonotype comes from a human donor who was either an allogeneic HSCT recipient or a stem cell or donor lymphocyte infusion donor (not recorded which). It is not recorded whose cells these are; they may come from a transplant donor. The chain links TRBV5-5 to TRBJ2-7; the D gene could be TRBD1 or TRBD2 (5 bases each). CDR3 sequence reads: CASSLAVGTTTYEQYF. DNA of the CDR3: TGTGCCAGCAGCTTGGCCGTTGGGACGACTACCTACGAGCAGTACTTC.